A selection of T cell receptor beta chains follows, all from one sample in a study of shared clonotypes between healthy human individuals. The protocol was immunoSEQ multiplex PCR, while the TCRdb copy is restricted to in-frame clones and leaves out a portion. The data contain 950,000 to 1,100,000 clones, about 77% of them singletons. The sample consisted of memory CD4+ T cells sorted from blood. These receptors came from a man younger than 35 in good health. Each CDR3 is given with its conserved first and last residue. Fields, in order: V gene, J gene, clone size, D gene, CDR3 DNA, CDR3 protein. D genes are given only for firm matches. Clone size is not always given. Where it is, it says once, few, many or a class for expanded clones.

TRBV13	TRBJ2-3	-	TRBD2	TGTGCCAGCAGCCCCCCACCTAGCGGGAGAGAAGCAGATACGCAGTATTTT	CASSPPPSGREADTQYF
TRBV5-4	TRBJ2-5	-	-	TGTGCCAGCAGCTTAGGAGCTACCCAAGAGACCCAGTACTTC	CASSLGATQETQYF
TRBV30	TRBJ2-2	few	-	TGTGCCTGGACCACTTCCATTAGGGGGGGGGAGCTGTTTTTT	CAWTTSIRGGELFF
TRBV11-2	TRBJ1-1	-	-	TGTGCCAGCAGCTTAGCCTTAGGGGGGAACACTGAAGCTTTCTTT	CASSLALGGNTEAFF
TRBV7-2	TRBJ1-4	-	-	TGTGCCAGCAGCTCCGGGGCGACTAATGAAAAACTGTTTTTT	CASSSGATNEKLFF
TRBV5-1	TRBJ1-3	-	-	TGCGCCAGCAGCTTGTACGGGGCCGGAAACACCATATATTTT	CASSLYGAGNTIYF
TRBV2	TRBJ2-1	-	-	TGTGCCAGCAGTCTAGGCTCCTACAATGAGCAGTTCTTC	CASSLGSYNEQFF
TRBV19	TRBJ2-7	-	TRBD1	TGTGCCAGTAGTATTTTCCCAGGGGGCGAGCAGTACTTC	CASSIFPGGEQYF
TRBV28	TRBJ2-7	-	-	TGTGCCAGCAGTTTGAGCAGGGCCGGGACCTACGAGCAGTACTTC	CASSLSRAGTYEQYF
TRBV5-1	TRBJ2-7	few	-	TGCGCCAGCGCCGGGGGTTACGAGCAGTACTTC	CASAGGYEQYF
TRBV5-1	TRBJ2-7	-	TRBD1	TGCGCCAGCAGCTTGGACTGGGCAGGGGGCGAGCAGTACTTC	CASSLDWAGGEQYF
TRBV20-1	TRBJ2-4	-	TRBD2	TGCAGTGTCGAAGCGGGAGGGCAGTACTTC	CSVEAGGQYF
TRBV6-6	TRBJ1-1	few	-	TGTGCCACCGACGACCCTTCCGAAAGACCTGAAGCTTTCTTT	CATDDPSERPEAFF
TRBV6-5	TRBJ2-5	-	-	TGTGCCAGCACCTACGCCGGAGGGGGAGAGACCCAGTACTTC	CASTYAGGGETQYF
TRBV30	TRBJ1-2	many	TRBD1	TGTGCCTGGAGTAGGGACAGGGGTGGAACTGGCTACACCTTC	CAWSRDRGGTGYTF